The T cell receptor (beta chain) under discussion was sequenced for a study of T cells after yellow fever vaccination. Study details: Low-cell-number fractions were prepared with SMART-Seq v4 Ultra Low Input.

This clonotype was picked up many times. The authors made TCR cDNA by 5'RACE template switching, adding a universal primer site and UMIs. TCRdb independently ran MiXCR on the 5' RACE reads; one entry per CDR3 protein. Of fewer than 150,000 distinct CDR3 sequences in the sample, about 7.7% are singletons; the top ten hold under 0.85%. This clonotype was sampled from a man between 25 and 39 years old who received the YFV17D yellow fever vaccine. Sequencing used CD4+ T cells sorted from PBMCs, obtained 5 days after the yellow fever booster vaccination.

The CDR3 DNA follows: TGTGCCAGCAGTTACTCATGGGGACAGGGCACTGAAGCTTTCTTT. It encodes CASSYSWGQGTEAFF. J is TRBJ1-1 and V is TRBV6-5, with 9 bases matching TRBD1. Germline loops: CDR1 MNHEY, CDR2 SVGAGI. The V gene end was trimmed by 0 bases and the J gene end by 4 bases; junction bases not matched to a gene: 3. This CDR3 region has 15 residues.